This TCR beta chain was sequenced in a study of blood T cells in healthy people across ages. It was with a sample-barcoded 5' primer and a J-beta primer mix that a second PCR of roughly 6 to 12 cycles was run. One entry per CDR3 protein, called by TCRdb with MiXCR from the 5' RACE reads. This table has 1 million or so distinct CDR3 sequences, 25% appearing once. CDR3 size: 13 residues. Trimming took off 5 bases at V and 6 bases at J, with 10 bases between the two ends. The V gene's germline CDR1 is SEHNR and CDR2 FQNEAQ (reference sequence). These data also formed part of another study, on T cells of mothers and their children.

This chain links TRBV7-9 with TRBJ2-2; D is unresolved. The specimen sequenced was blood. The receptor comes from a girl aged 2 to 10 in good health. CDR3 coding DNA: TGTGCCAGCAGCCCCAGGTCATCCGGGGAGCTGTTTTTT. Amino acids: CASSPRSSGELFF.